The clone carrying this T cell receptor (beta chain) is a singleton in its sample. This specimen comes from a study of control samples from healthy donors and cancer patients. V lost 1 base, J lost 6 bases, and 12 bases lay in between. The CDR3 sequence is 15 residues long. Germline V gene lookup returns CDR1 MNHEY and CDR2 SVGAGI. Assay used: immunoSEQ multiplex PCR; TCRdb lists only in-frame clones, some missing. The sample has roughly 120,000 clones; just over 90% are singletons. The V call is TRBV6-5, the J call TRBJ2-2; D might be TRBD1 (6 bases). The sequence derives from a woman aged 18-29 years in good health. The sample taken for sequencing was blood. CDR3 sequence reads: CASSYFTGSPGELFF. CDR3 DNA sequence: TGTGCCAGCAGTTACTTTACAGGGTCTCCCGGGGAGCTGTTTTTT.